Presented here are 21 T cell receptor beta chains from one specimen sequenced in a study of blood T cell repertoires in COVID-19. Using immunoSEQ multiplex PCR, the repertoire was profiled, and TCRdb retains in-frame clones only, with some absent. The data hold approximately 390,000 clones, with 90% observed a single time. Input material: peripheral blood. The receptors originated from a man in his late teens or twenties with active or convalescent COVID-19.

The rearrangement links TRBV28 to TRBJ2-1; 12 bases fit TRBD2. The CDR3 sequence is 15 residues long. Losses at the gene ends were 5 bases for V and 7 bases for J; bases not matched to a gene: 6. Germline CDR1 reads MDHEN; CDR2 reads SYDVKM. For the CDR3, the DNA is TGTGCCAGCAGTCAGACTAGCGGGGGTAGGAATGAGCAGTTCTTC. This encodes CASSQTSGGRNEQFF.

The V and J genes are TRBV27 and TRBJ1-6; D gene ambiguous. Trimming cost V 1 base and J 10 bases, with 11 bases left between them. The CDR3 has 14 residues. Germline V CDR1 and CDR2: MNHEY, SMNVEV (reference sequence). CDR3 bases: TGTGCCAGCAGTTTATTGGAGGGTGGCTCACCCCTCCACTTT. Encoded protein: CASSLLEGGSPLHF.

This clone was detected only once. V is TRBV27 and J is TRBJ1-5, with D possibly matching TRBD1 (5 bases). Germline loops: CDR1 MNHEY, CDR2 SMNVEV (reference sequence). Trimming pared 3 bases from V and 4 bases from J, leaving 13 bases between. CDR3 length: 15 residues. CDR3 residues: CASSLGRARNQPQHF. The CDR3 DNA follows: TGTGCCAGCAGTTTGGGCAGGGCAAGGAATCAGCCCCAGCATTTT.

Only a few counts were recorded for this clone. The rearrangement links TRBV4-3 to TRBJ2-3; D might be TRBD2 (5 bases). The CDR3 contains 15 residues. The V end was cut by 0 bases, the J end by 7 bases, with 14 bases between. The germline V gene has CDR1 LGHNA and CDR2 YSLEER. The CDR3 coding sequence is TGCGCCAGCAGCCAAGAACTAGGTCGGACGAATACGCAGTATTTT. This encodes CASSQELGRTNTQYF.

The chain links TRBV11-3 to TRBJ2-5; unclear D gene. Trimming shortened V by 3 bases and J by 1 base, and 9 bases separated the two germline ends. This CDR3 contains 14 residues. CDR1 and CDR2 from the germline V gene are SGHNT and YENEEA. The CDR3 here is CASSFTGFQETQYF. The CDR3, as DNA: TGTGCCAGCAGCTTTACCGGGTTCCAAGAGACCCAGTACTTC.

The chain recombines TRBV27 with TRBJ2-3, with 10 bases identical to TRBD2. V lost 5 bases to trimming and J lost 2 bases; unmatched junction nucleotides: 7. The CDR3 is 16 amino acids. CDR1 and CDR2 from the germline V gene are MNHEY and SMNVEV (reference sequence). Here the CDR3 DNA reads TGTGCCAGCAGTCTGGGACTAGCGCTCAACACAGATACGCAGTATTTT. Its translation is CASSLGLALNTDTQYF.

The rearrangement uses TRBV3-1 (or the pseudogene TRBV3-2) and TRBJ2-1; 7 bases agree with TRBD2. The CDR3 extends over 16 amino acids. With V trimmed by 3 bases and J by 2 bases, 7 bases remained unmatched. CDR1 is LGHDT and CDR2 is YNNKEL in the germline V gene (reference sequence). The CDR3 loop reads CASSQGLAATYNEQFF. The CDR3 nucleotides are TGTGCCAGCAGCCAGGGGCTAGCGGCTACCTACAATGAGCAGTTCTTC.

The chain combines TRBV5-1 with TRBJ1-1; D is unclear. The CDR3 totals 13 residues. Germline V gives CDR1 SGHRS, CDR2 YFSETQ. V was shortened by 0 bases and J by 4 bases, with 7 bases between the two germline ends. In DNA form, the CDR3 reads TGCGCCAGCAGCTTGGGCAGTGGCACTGAAGCTTTCTTT. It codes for CASSLGSGTEAFF.

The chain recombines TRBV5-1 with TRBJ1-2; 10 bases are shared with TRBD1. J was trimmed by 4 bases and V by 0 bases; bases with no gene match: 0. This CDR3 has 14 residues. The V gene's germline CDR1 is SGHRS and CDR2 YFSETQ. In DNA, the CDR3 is TGCGCCAGCAGCTTGGGACAGGGGGCCTATGGCTACACCTTC. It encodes CASSLGQGAYGYTF. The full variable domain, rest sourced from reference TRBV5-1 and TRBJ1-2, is KAGVTQTPRYLIKTRGQQVTLSCSPISGHRSVSWYQQTPGQGLQFLFEYFSETQRNKGNFPGRFSGRQFSNSRSEMNVSTLELGDSALYLCASSLGQGAYGYTFGSGTRLTVV.

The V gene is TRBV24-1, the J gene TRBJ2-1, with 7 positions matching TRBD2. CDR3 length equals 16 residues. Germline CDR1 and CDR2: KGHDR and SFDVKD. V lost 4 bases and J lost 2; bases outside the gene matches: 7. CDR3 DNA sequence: TGTGCCACCAGTGAGGGGGGGAGAGATGCCTACAATGAGCAGTTCTTC. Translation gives CATSEGGRDAYNEQFF.

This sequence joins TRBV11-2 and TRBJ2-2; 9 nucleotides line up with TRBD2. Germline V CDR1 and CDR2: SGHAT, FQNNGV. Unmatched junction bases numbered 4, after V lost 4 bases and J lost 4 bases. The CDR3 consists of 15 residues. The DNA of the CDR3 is TGTGCCAGCAGCTCTAGACTAGCGGCCACCGGGGAGCTGTTTTTT. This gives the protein CASSSRLAATGELFF. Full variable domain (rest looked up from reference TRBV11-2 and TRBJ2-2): EAGVAQSPRYKIIEKRQSVAFWCNPISGHATLYWYQQILGQGPKLLIQFQNNGVVDDSQLPKDRFSAERLKGVDSTLKIQPAKLEDSAVYLCASSSRLAATGELFFGEGSRLTVL.

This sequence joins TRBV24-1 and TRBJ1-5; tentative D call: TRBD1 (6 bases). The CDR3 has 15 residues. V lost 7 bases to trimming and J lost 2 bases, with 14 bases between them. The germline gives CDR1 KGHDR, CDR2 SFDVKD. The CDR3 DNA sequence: TGTGCCACCAGCGAACAGGGATTCGGCAATCAGCCCCAGCATTTT. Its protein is CATSEQGFGNQPQHF.

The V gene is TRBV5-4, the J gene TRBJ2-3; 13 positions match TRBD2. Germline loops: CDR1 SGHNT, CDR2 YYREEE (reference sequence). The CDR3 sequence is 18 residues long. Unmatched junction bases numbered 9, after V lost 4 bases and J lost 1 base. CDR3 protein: CASSPRIGLAGGTDTQYF. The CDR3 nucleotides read TGTGCCAGCAGCCCTAGAATAGGACTAGCGGGAGGCACAGATACGCAGTATTTT.

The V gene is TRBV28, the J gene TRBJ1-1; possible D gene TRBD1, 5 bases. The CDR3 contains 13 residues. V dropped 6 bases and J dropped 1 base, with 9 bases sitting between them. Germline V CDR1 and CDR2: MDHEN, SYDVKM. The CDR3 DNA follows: TGTGCCAGCAGGGCGGGGGGGAACACTGAAGCTTTCTTT. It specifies CASRAGGNTEAFF.

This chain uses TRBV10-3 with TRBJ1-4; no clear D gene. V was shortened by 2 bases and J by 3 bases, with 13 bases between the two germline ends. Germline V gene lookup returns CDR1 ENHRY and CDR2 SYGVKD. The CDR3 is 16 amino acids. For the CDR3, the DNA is TGTGCCATCAGTGAGAGGAAGGGTAGCGCTAATGAAAAACTGTTTTTT. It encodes CAISERKGSANEKLFF.

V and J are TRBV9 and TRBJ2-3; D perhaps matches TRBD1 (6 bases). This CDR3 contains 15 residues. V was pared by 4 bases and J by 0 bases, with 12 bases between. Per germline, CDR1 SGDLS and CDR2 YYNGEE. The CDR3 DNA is TGTGCCAGCAGCTTCTCAGGGGCCAGCACAGATACGCAGTATTTT. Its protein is CASSFSGASTDTQYF.

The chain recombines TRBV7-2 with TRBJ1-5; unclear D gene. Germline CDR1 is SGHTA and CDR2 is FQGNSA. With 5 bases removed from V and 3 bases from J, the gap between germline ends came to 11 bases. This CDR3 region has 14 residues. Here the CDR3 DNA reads TGTGCCAGCAGCCCCGGGAGTAACAATCAGCCCCAGCATTTT. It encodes CASSPGSNNQPQHF.

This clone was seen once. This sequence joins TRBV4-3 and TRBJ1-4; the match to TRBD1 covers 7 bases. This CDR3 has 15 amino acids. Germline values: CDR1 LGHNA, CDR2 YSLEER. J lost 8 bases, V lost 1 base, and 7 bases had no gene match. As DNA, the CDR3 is TGCGCCAGCAGCCAAGTGGGGACAGTGGACGAAAAACTGTTTTTT. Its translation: CASSQVGTVDEKLFF.

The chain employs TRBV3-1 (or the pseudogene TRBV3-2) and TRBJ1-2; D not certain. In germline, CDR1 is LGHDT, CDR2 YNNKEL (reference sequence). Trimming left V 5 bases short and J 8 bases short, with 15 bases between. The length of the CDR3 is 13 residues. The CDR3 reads CASSRIGAEGYTF. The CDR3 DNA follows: TGTGCCAGCAGCAGGATCGGAGCGGAGGGCTACACCTTC.

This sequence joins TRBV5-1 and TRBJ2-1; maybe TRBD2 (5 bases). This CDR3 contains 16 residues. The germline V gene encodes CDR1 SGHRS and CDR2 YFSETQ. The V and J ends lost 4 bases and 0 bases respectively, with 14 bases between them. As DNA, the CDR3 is TGCGCCAGCAGCCGCGAGGCGGGCAGCTCCTACAATGAGCAGTTCTTC. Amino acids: CASSREAGSSYNEQFF. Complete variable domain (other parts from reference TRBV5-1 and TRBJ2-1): KAGVTQTPRYLIKTRGQQVTLSCSPISGHRSVSWYQQTPGQGLQFLFEYFSETQRNKGNFPGRFSGRQFSNSRSEMNVSTLELGDSALYLCASSREAGSSYNEQFFGPGTRLTVL.

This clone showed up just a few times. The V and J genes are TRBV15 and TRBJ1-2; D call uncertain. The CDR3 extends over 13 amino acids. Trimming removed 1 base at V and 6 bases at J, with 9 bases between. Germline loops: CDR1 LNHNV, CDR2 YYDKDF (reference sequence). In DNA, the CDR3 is TGTGCCACCAGCAGAGGAGGCGGGGATGGCTACACCTTC. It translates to CATSRGGGDGYTF.